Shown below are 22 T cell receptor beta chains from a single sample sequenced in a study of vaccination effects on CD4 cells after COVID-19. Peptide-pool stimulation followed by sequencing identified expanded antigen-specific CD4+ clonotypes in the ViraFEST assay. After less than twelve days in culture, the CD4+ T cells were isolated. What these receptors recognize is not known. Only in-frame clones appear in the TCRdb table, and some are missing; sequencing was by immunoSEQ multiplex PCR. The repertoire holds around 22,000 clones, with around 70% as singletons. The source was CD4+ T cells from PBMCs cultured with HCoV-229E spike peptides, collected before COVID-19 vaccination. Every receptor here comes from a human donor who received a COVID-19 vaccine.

The CDR3 sequence is CASTQGLSVEQFF. The CDR3 DNA reads as TGTGCCAGCACCCAGGGTCTCTCGGTTGAGCAGTTCTTC. J is TRBJ2-1 and V is TRBV12-3 or TRBV12-4, with D perhaps TRBD1 (5 bases). V lost 7 bases, J lost 9 bases, and 16 bases lay in between. The CDR3 totals 13 residues.

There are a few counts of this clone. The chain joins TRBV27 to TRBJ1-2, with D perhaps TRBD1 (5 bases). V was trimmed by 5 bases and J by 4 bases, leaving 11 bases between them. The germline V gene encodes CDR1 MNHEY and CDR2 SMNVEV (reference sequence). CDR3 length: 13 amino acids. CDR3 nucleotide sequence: TGTGCCAGCAGTCCCAGTGGGGGCTATGGCTACACCTTC. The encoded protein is CASSPSGGYGYTF.

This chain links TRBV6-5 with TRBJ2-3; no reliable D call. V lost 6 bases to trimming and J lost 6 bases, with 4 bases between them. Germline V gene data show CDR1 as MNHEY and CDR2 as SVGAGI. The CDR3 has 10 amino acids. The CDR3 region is CASSGDTQYF. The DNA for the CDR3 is TGTGCCAGCAGCGGCGATACGCAGTATTTT.

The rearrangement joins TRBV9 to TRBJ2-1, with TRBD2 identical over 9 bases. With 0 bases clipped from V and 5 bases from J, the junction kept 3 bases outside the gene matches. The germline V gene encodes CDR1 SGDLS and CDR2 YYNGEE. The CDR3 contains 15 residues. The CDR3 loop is CASSVDPSGNNEQFF. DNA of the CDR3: TGTGCCAGCAGCGTAGATCCTAGCGGGAACAATGAGCAGTTCTTC. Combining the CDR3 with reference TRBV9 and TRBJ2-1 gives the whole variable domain DSGVTQTPKHLITATGQRVTLRCSPRSGDLSVYWYQQSLDQGLQFLIQYYNGEERAKGNILERFSAQQFPDLHSELNLSSLELGDSALYFCASSVDPSGNNEQFFGPGTRLTVL.

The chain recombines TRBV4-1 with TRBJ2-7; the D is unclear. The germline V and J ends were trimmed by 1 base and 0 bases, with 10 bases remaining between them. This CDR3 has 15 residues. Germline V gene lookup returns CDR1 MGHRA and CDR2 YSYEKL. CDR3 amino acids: CASSQVEDHSYEQYF. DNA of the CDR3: TGCGCCAGCAGCCAAGTCGAGGACCACTCCTACGAGCAGTACTTC.

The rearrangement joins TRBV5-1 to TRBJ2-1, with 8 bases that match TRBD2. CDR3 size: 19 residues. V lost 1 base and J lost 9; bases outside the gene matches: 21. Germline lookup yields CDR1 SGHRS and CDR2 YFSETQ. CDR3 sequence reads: CASSLPWREGGRRHGEQFF. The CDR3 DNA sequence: TGCGCCAGCAGCTTGCCTTGGCGTGAGGGCGGGAGGAGGCACGGTGAGCAGTTCTTC.

The CDR3 loop reads CSARLRDTQYF. CDR3 bases: TGCAGTGCTAGACTGAGGGATACGCAGTATTTT. The rearrangement uses TRBV20-1 and TRBJ2-3; D remains unclear. The CDR3 contains 11 residues. V gave up 2 bases and J gave up 6 bases, with 6 bases separating them. Germline CDR1 is DFQATT and CDR2 is SNEGSKA (reference sequence).

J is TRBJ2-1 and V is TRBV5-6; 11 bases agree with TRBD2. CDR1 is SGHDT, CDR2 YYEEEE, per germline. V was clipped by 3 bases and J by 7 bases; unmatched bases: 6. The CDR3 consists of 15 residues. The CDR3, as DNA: TGTGCCAGCAGCTGGGAACTAGCGGGGGAAAATGAGCAGTTCTTC. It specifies CASSWELAGENEQFF.

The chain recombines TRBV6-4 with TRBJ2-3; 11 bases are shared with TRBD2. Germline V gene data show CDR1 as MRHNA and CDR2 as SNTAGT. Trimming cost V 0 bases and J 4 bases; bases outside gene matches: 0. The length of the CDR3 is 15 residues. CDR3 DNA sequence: TGTGCCAGCAGTGACTCTAGCGGGGGGGCAGATACGCAGTATTTT. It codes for CASSDSSGGADTQYF.

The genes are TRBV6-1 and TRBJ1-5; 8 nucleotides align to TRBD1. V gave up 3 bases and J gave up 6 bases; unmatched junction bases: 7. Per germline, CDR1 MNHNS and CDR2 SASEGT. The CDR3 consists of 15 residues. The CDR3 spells CASSDQDRVGQPQHF. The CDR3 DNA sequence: TGTGCCAGCAGTGATCAGGACAGGGTGGGTCAGCCCCAGCATTTT.

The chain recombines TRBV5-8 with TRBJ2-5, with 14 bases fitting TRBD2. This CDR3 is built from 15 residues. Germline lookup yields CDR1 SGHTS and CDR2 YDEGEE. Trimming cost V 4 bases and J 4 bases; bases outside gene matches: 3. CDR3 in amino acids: CASSAGLAGAETQYF. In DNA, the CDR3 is TGTGCCAGCAGCGCGGGACTAGCGGGAGCAGAGACCCAGTACTTC.

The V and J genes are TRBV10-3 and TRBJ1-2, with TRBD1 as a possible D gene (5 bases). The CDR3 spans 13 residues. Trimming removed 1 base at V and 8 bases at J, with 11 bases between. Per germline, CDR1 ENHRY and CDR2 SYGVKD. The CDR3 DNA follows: TGTGCCATCAGTGAGTTCCGGGGCGAAGGCTACACCTTC. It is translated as CAISEFRGEGYTF.

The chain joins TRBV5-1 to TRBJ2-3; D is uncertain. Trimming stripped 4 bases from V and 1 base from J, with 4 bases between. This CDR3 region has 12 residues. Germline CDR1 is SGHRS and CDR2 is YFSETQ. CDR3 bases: TGCGCCAGCAGCGGGGGCACAGATACGCAGTATTTT. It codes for CASSGGTDTQYF.

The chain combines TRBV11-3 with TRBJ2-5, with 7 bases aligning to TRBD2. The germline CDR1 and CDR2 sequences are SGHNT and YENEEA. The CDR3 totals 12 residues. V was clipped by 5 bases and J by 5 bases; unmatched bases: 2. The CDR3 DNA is TGTGCCAGCAGCGGGGGAGGGGAGACCCAGTACTTC. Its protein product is CASSGGGETQYF.

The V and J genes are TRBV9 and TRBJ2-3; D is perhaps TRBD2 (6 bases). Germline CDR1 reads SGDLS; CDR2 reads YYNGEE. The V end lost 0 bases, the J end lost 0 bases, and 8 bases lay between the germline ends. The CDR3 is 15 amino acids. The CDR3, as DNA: TGTGCCAGCAGCGTAGGTGGGGGGAGCACAGATACGCAGTATTTT. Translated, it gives CASSVGGGSTDTQYF. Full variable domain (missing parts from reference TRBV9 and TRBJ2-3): DSGVTQTPKHLITATGQRVTLRCSPRSGDLSVYWYQQSLDQGLQFLIQYYNGEERAKGNILERFSAQQFPDLHSELNLSSLELGDSALYFCASSVGGGSTDTQYFGPGTRLTVL.

The CDR3 is CASSYERGPYNEQFF. DNA of the CDR3: TGTGCCAGCAGTTACGAGCGGGGGCCCTACAATGAGCAGTTCTTC. The genes are TRBV6-6 and TRBJ2-1; 8 bases match TRBD2. The CDR3 consists of 15 residues. V shed 2 bases and J 2 bases; nucleotides not matched to a gene: 2. Germline V gene lookup returns CDR1 MNHNY and CDR2 SVGAGI (reference sequence).

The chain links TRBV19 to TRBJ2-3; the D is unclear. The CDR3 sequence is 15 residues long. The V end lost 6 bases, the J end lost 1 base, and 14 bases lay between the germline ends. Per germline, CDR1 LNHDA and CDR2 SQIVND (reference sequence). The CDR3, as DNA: TGTGCCAGTAGCACCTGGCGCTCCCGCACAGATACGCAGTATTTT. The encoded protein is CASSTWRSRTDTQYF. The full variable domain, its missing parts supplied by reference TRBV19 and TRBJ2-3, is DGGITQSPKYLFRKEGQNVTLSCEQNLNHDAMYWYRQDPGQGLRLIYYSQIVNDFQKGDIAEGYSVSREKKESFPLTVTSAQKNPTAFYLCASSTWRSRTDTQYFGPGTRLTVL.

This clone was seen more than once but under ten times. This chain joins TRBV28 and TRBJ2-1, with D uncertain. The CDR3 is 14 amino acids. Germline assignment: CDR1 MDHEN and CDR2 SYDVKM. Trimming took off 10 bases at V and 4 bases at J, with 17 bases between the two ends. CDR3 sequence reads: CATFRSDGYNEQFF. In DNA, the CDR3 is TGTGCCACTTTTCGCTCAGACGGTTACAATGAGCAGTTCTTC.

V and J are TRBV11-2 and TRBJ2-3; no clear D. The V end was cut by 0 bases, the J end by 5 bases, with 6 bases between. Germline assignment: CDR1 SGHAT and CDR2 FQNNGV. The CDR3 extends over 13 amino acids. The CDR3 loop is CASSLEEVDTQYF. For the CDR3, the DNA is TGTGCCAGCAGCTTAGAAGAAGTAGATACGCAGTATTTT.

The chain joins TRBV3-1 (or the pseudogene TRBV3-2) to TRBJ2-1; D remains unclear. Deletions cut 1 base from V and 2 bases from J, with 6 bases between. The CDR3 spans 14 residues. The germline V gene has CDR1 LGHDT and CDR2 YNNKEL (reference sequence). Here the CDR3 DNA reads TGTGCCAGCAGCCAAGGTCTAGCCTACAATGAGCAGTTCTTC. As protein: CASSQGLAYNEQFF.

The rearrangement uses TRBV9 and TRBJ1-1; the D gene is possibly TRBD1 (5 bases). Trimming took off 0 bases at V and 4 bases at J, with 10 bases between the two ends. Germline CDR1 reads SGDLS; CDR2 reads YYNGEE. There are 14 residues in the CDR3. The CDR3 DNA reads TGTGCCAGCAGCGTAGTTAGGGACCCCACTGAAGCTTTCTTT. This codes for CASSVVRDPTEAFF.

The CDR3 spells CASSRASGSYEQYF. Here the CDR3 DNA reads TGTGCCAGTAGTCGGGCTAGCGGGAGCTACGAGCAGTACTTC. The chain links TRBV19 to TRBJ2-7; 10 nucleotides agree with TRBD2. V trimming: 5 bases; J trimming: 3 bases; junction bases outside the gene matches: 4. Germline V lookup: CDR1 LNHDA, CDR2 SQIVND (reference sequence). The CDR3 spans 14 residues. The variable domain in full, completed from reference TRBV19 and TRBJ2-7, reads DGGITQSPKYLFRKEGQNVTLSCEQNLNHDAMYWYRQDPGQGLRLIYYSQIVNDFQKGDIAEGYSVSREKKESFPLTVTSAQKNPTAFYLCASSRASGSYEQYFGPGTRLTVT.